The 11 T cell receptor beta chains given below trace back to one sample, sequenced in a study of shared clonotypes between healthy human individuals. Clones were read by immunoSEQ multiplex PCR, and TCRdb kept only the in-frame ones, dropping some. The sample lists about 500,000 clones; more than 70% were seen once. The source material was PBMCs. The receptors were sampled from a woman in her 40s in good health. Some clones in this sample may be carry-over from other donors' samples.

This clone was seen a single time. Since a far larger clone is one base different, this is likely a read error. Since the CDR3 does not end with the conserved phenylalanine or tryptophan, this likely comes from a read error. The chain links TRBV25-1 to TRBJ2-3, with D tentatively TRBD1 (5 bases). Trimming removed 5 bases from V and 10 bases from J, with 19 bases in between. The CDR3 is 14 residues long. From germline, CDR1 is MGHDK and CDR2 SYGVNS. CDR3 region: CASSSTAPTEPQYL. The CDR3, as DNA: TGTGCCAGCAGTTCGACAGCCCCCACCGAGCCGCAGTATCTT.

This clone was counted ten times or more. Other DNA sequences within the sample encode an identical CDR3. The chain carries TRBV14 and TRBJ2-7, with TRBD1 matching over 10 bases. Unmatched junction bases numbered 4, after V lost 5 bases and J lost 0 bases. In germline, CDR1 is SGHDN, CDR2 FVKESK. The CDR3 loop spans 15 amino acids. The CDR3 reads CASSVGTGVSYEQYF. For the CDR3, the DNA is TGTGCCAGCAGCGTCGGGACAGGGGTCTCCTACGAGCAGTACTTC.

The sample holds a few counts of this clone. DNA of the CDR3: TGTGCCAGCAGCCTCAACCCAGGAGGACCAAACACCATATATTTT. Protein product: CASSLNPGGPNTIYF. The chain uses TRBV11-2 and TRBJ1-3; D is uncertain. Per the germline V gene, CDR1 is SGHAT and CDR2 is FQNNGV. This CDR3 region has 15 residues. Trimming cost V 5 bases and J 6 bases, with 17 bases left between them.

The gene calls are TRBV7-9 and TRBJ2-1; TRBD1 might be the D (6 bases). The CDR3 runs 12 residues. With 5 bases removed from V and 9 bases from J, the gap between germline ends came to 11 bases. CDR1 and CDR2 (germline): SEHNR, FQNEAQ (reference sequence). The CDR3 nucleotides read TGTGCCAGCAGCATCCAGGGGAGTGAGCAGTTCTTC. Encoded protein: CASSIQGSEQFF.

This clone was observed a single time. The gene calls are TRBV4-1 and TRBJ1-3; D gene uncertain. CDR1 and CDR2 from the germline V gene are MGHRA and YSYEKL. This CDR3 contains 17 residues. Trimming removed 1 base at V and 0 bases at J, with 13 bases between. This chain's CDR3 is CASSQGAKIFSGNTIYF. In DNA form, the CDR3 reads TGCGCCAGCAGCCAAGGTGCCAAAATATTCTCTGGAAACACCATATATTTT.

This clone came up a few times. The chain couples TRBV19 to TRBJ1-2; a weak D match, TRBD1 (5 bases). The CDR3 runs 13 residues. Germline CDR1 LNHDA, CDR2 SQIVND (reference sequence). V lost 4 bases and J lost 0, with 6 bases in between. The CDR3 sequence is CASSRQTNYGYTF. The CDR3 DNA reads as TGTGCCAGTAGTAGACAGACTAACTATGGCTACACCTTC.

This clone was counted ten times or more. Additional DNA sequences in this sample encode the identical CDR3. The rearrangement joins TRBV5-1 to TRBJ2-7; D uncertain. V was cut by 0 bases and J by 1 base, with 5 bases left in between. The CDR3 runs 13 residues. The V gene's germline CDR1 is SGHRS and CDR2 YFSETQ. The CDR3 here is CASSLGVSYEQYF. CDR3 in DNA: TGCGCCAGCAGCTTGGGTGTTTCCTACGAGCAGTACTTC.

A word on this clone: Other DNA sequences within the sample encode an identical CDR3. The J gene is TRBJ2-7, the V gene TRBV7-9, with D uncertain. Trimming took off 5 bases at V and 4 bases at J, with 12 bases between the two ends. Germline CDR1 is SEHNR and CDR2 is FQNEAQ (reference sequence). CDR3 size: 13 residues. CDR3 sequence: CASSPGTLYEQYF. Written as DNA, the CDR3 is TGTGCCAGCAGCCCGGGTACACTTTACGAGCAGTACTTC.

About this clone itself: This likely reflects a read error, since a far larger clone is one base away. Additional DNA sequences in this sample encode the identical CDR3. The chain carries TRBV2 and TRBJ1-4; no clear D gene. Trimming took off 7 bases at V and 8 bases at J, with 11 bases between the two ends. In germline, CDR1 is SNHLY, CDR2 FYNNEI. This CDR3 is built from 12 residues. This CDR3 reads CASISTGEKLFF. Here the CDR3 DNA reads TGTGCCAGCATCTCAACGGGGGAAAAACTGTTTTTT.

The chain employs TRBV7-3 and TRBJ1-2, with D perhaps matching TRBD1 (6 bases). The V end lost 5 bases, the J end lost 4 bases, and 11 bases lay between the germline ends. The CDR3 is 13 residues long. Germline V gives CDR1 SGHTA, CDR2 FQGTGA. The CDR3 DNA reads as TGTGCCAGCAGCCCGGACAGAAGCTATGGCTACACCTTC. Translated, it gives CASSPDRSYGYTF.

Points on this clone: A far larger clone lies a single base away; this is likely a read error. The rearrangement links TRBV11-2 to TRBJ1-2, with 7 positions matching TRBD1. V lost 5 bases, J lost 4 bases, and 4 bases stayed unmatched. The CDR3 has 13 amino acids. Per the germline V gene, CDR1 is SGHAT and CDR2 is FQNNGV. CDR3 in amino acids: CASSPTGSYGYTF. Written as DNA, the CDR3 is TGTGCCAGCAGCCCGACAGGGAGCTATGGCTACACCTTC.